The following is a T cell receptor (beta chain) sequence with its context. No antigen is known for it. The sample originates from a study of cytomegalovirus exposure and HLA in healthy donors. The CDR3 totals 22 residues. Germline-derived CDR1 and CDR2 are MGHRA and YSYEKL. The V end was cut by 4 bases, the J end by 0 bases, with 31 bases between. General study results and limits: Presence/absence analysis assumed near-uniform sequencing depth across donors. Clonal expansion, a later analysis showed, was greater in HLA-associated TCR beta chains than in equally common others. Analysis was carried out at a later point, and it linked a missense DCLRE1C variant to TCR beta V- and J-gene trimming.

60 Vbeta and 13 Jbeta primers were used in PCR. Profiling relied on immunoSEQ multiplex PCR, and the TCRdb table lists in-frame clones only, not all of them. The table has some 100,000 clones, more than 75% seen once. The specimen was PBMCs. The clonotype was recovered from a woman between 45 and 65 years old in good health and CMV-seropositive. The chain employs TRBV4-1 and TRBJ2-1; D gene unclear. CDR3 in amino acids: CASSRPPTIDARSMSSYNEQFF. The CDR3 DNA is TGCGCCAGCAGCCGACCCCCGACGATCGACGCCAGGTCGATGAGCTCCTACAATGAGCAGTTCTTC.